The clone carrying this TCR beta chain was found many times. PBMCs numbering at least 6 million were isolated per sample. This record belongs to a study of blood T cells in healthy people across ages. The CDR3 contains 15 residues. With 1 base removed from V and 8 bases from J, the gap between germline ends came to 15 bases. Per the germline V gene, CDR1 is LGHDT and CDR2 is YNNKEL (reference sequence). Sample-barcoded 5' priming and a J-beta primer mix drove a second PCR of roughly 7 to 11 cycles. The template-switch adaptor was a 5' adaptor with 12 random nucleotides. It tagged each cDNA molecule. TCRdb reanalysed the 5' RACE reads using MiXCR and keeps one entry per CDR3 protein. Among some 700,000 distinct CDR3 sequences, 35% to 45% were seen once, and the ten largest hold 20% to 25%.

This sequence originates from a woman in her fifties or sixties in good health. Specimen: blood. V and J are TRBV3-1 and TRBJ2-1; a possible D gene is TRBD1 (5 bases). DNA of the CDR3: TGTGCCAGCAGCCAAGTCGGCCAGGGCTGGGATGAGCAGTTCTTC. Its protein is CASSQVGQGWDEQFF.